This T cell receptor (beta chain) was identified in a study of monozygotic twins with inflammatory bowel disease. Study-level findings and limits: Subtypes among T cells remained indistinguishable. Twin pairs that were concordant did not differ from discordant pairs in repertoire similarity, possibly from limited power.

Germline V gives CDR1 MNHEY, CDR2 SMNVEV (reference sequence). CDR3 length: 15 residues. A note on this clonotype: As yet, its antigen is unknown.

Template switching appended UMIs that held a 6-nucleotide sample barcode. TCRdb reprocessed the 5' RACE reads, with one entry per CDR3 protein and no DNA. The repertoire table contains approximately 390,000 distinct CDR3 sequences. The chain has TRBV27 and TRBJ1-5; lacking DNA, the TRBD1 call made by TCRdb goes unchecked. The sequence was collected from a human donor with ulcerative colitis or Crohn's disease, or a healthy co-twin of an affected twin (not recorded which). The sequenced material came from blood. CDR3 sequence reads: CASSARGGHHQPQHF.